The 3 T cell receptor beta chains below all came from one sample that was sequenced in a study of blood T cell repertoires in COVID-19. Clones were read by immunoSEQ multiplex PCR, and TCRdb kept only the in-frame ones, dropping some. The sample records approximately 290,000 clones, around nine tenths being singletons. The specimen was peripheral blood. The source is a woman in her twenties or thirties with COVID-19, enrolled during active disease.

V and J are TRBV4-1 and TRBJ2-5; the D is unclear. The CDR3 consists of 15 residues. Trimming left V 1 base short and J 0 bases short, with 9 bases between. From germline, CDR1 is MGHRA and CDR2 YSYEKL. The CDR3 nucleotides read TGCGCCAGCAGCCAAGTCTTCCCGTACCAAGAGACCCAGTACTTC. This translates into CASSQVFPYQETQYF.

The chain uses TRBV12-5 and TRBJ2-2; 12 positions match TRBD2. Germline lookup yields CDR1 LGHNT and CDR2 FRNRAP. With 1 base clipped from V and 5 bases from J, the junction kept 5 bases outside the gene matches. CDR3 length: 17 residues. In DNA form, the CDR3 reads TGTGCTAGTGGTTTGGCCGCTCTAGCGGGGGGGACCGGGGAGCTGTTTTTT. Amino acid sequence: CASGLAALAGGTGELFF.

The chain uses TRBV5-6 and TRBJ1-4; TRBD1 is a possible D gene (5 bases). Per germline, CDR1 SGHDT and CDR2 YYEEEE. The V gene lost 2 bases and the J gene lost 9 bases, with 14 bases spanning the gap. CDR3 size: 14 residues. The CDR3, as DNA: TGTGCCAGCAGCTTTGGCAGGGTGGTTAAAAAACTGTTTTTT. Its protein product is CASSFGRVVKKLFF.